This T cell receptor (beta chain) emerged from a study of T-cell memory formation after mild COVID-19. TCRdb re-called the 5' RACE reads with MiXCR, one entry per CDR3 protein. The profile shows about 180,000 distinct CDR3 sequences, approximately 17% of them singletons. As regards this clonotype: The antigen is not known.

The CDR3 covers 14 residues. Germline V gene lookup returns CDR1 ENHRY and CDR2 SYGVKD. Trimming took off 4 bases at V and 0 bases at J, with 9 bases between the two ends. Study-wide results and caveats: Some clones that responded were present in memory (sampled pre-infection), which suggests cross-reactive memory joined. Contracting CD8+ clones were enriched in EMRA, CD4+ mainly in CM and EM.

The specimen was PBMCs or a T cell subset sorted from them (not recorded which). This chain connects TRBV10-3 to TRBJ2-5; D unclear. This TCR was sampled from a man younger than 35 who had mild COVID-19 (a few samples of this study predate the infection). Cell type and time point are not known. The CDR3 loop reads CAISGSSNQETQYF. The CDR3 nucleotides read TGTGCCATCAGTGGCTCGTCTAACCAAGAGACCCAGTACTTC.